Following are 31 T cell receptor beta chains from one sample sequenced in a study of technical replicates of blood from a few donors. Some clones are missing from TCRdb's copy, which holds only in-frame ones; the method was immunoSEQ multiplex PCR. This sample has almost 70,000 clones, with roughly 92% found just once. Sequences were obtained from PBMCs. The receptors were sampled from a human donor in good health. Some clones in this sample may be carry-over from other donors' samples.

The CDR3 bases are TGTGCCAGCTCACCCCCCAACGGGGAGCTGTTTTTT. Translated, it gives CASSPPNGELFF. This chain links TRBV18 with TRBJ2-2; D remains unclear. CDR3 length equals 12 residues. V was pared by 3 bases and J by 7 bases, with 6 bases between. Germline-derived CDR1 and CDR2 are KGHSH and LQKENI.

The CDR3 nucleotides are TGTGCCAGCAGCCCCGGGACTTCTCCTAGCGAGCAGTACTTC. It codes for CASSPGTSPSEQYF. The chain couples TRBV7-3 to TRBJ2-7, with D possibly matching TRBD2 (6 bases). The CDR3 runs 14 residues. Per the germline V gene, CDR1 is SGHTA and CDR2 is FQGTGA. V was cut by 5 bases and J by 6 bases, with 17 bases left in between.

V and J are TRBV6-1 and TRBJ1-5, with D maybe TRBD1 (6 bases). V lost 6 bases, J lost 7 bases, and 19 bases lay in between. Germline CDR1 MNHNS, CDR2 SASEGT. This CDR3 spans 15 amino acids. CDR3 residues: CASRDNTGPRQPQHF. In nucleotides, the CDR3 is TGTGCCAGCAGGGATAATACAGGGCCACGGCAGCCCCAGCATTTT.

The V and J genes are TRBV5-1 and TRBJ2-1; D not certain. This CDR3 is built from 16 residues. Germline V gene sequence: CDR1 SGHRS, CDR2 YFSETQ. V was trimmed by 0 bases and J by 0 bases, leaving 10 bases between them. The CDR3 DNA reads TGCGCCAGCAGCTTGGTTGCAAGTAGCTCCTACAATGAGCAGTTCTTC. The encoded protein is CASSLVASSSYNEQFF.

The genes are TRBV19 and TRBJ2-5, with 7 bases fitting TRBD2. The ends lost 1 base at V and 0 bases at J; junction bases unmatched: 5. The germline CDR1 and CDR2 sequences are LNHDA and SQIVND (reference sequence). This CDR3 is 16 amino acids long. CDR3 DNA: TGTGCCAGTAGTATAGGGACTAGGGGACACCAAGAGACCCAGTACTTC. It is translated as CASSIGTRGHQETQYF.

The table lists this clone with a count of one. The J gene is TRBJ2-3, the V gene TRBV5-8; TRBD2 matches 9 bases. Per germline, CDR1 SGHTS and CDR2 YDEGEE. The CDR3 sequence is 16 residues long. The V and J ends lost 3 bases and 4 bases, in that order; junction bases with no gene match: 9. DNA for the CDR3: TGTGCCAGCAGCTGGGGGGTAGCGGGAGTGGCAGATACGCAGTATTTT. Its protein product is CASSWGVAGVADTQYF.

V usage is TRBV5-4 and J usage is TRBJ2-5; TRBD1 is a possible D gene (6 bases). The germline V gene encodes CDR1 SGHNT and CDR2 YYREEE (reference sequence). V shed 2 bases and J shed 1 base, with 15 bases lying between them. CDR3 length: 16 residues. The CDR3 loop reads CASSLGGEKGQETQYF. The CDR3 DNA sequence: TGTGCCAGCAGCTTAGGGGGAGAAAAGGGCCAAGAGACCCAGTACTTC.

The chain joins TRBV7-3 to TRBJ2-5, with D perhaps TRBD1 (5 bases). Germline CDR1 is SGHTA and CDR2 is FQGTGA. The CDR3 loop spans 16 amino acids. V was pared by 4 bases and J by 1 base, with 16 bases between. The CDR3 DNA reads TGTGCCAGCAGCTCCCTGGGGCCCGGGCCCCAAGAGACCCAGTACTTC. Amino acids: CASSSLGPGPQETQYF.

V gene TRBV15 combines with J gene TRBJ1-4; D might be TRBD1 (6 bases). The CDR3 is 16 residues long. V gave up 0 bases and J gave up 3 bases, with 11 bases separating them. The V gene's germline CDR1 is LNHNV and CDR2 YYDKDF (reference sequence). CDR3 nucleotide sequence: TGTGCCACCAGCAGAGACCAGGGGTCGGCTAATGAAAAACTGTTTTTT. The encoded protein is CATSRDQGSANEKLFF. Filled out from reference TRBV15 and TRBJ1-4, the complete variable domain reads DAMVIQNPRYQVTQFGKPVTLSCSQTLNHNVMYWYQQKSSQAPKLLFHYYDKDFNNEADTPDNFQSRRPNTSFCFLDIRSPGLGDTAMYLCATSRDQGSANEKLFFGSGTQLSVL.

The genes are TRBV29-1 and TRBJ2-7; a weak D match, TRBD1 (5 bases). Germline assignment: CDR1 SQVTM and CDR2 ANQGSEA. This CDR3 comprises 13 residues. V was pared by 8 bases and J by 5 bases, with 19 bases between. Written as DNA, the CDR3 is TGCAGCTCCCTTGGGGCTTCCAGCCACGAGCAGTACTTC. This gives the protein CSSLGASSHEQYF.

This clone was picked up a small number of times. The J gene is TRBJ1-5, the V gene TRBV19; TRBD1 agrees at 7 bases. Germline loops: CDR1 LNHDA, CDR2 SQIVND (reference sequence). The junction had 6 bases not matched to a gene; V was cut back by 5 bases and J by 5 bases. The length of the CDR3 is 14 residues. The CDR3 loop reads CASSEGARDQPQHF. DNA for the CDR3: TGTGCCAGTAGTGAGGGGGCAAGGGATCAGCCCCAGCATTTT.

The chain links TRBV13 to TRBJ1-2, with TRBD1 as a possible D gene (6 bases). This CDR3 has 15 amino acids. V was pared by 0 bases and J by 3 bases, with 11 bases between. Germline values: CDR1 PRHDT, CDR2 FYEKMQ (reference sequence). The CDR3 region has the DNA TGTGCCAGCAGCTTAGGTGCGGGGGCGGACTATGGCTACACCTTC. It yields the protein CASSLGAGADYGYTF.

The chain combines TRBV29-1 with TRBJ1-1; weak D call: TRBD1 (5 bases). The CDR3 runs to 13 residues. Germline V gene sequence: CDR1 SQVTM, CDR2 ANQGSEA. V was cut by 3 bases and J by 1 base, with 9 bases left in between. The CDR3, as DNA: TGCAGCGTTGAGTACGACAGGAACACTGAAGCTTTCTTT. Translation gives CSVEYDRNTEAFF.

The genes are TRBV30 and TRBJ1-1; D call uncertain. CDR3 size: 13 residues. The germline V and J ends were trimmed by 3 bases and 4 bases, with 12 bases remaining between them. Looked up from germline, CDR1 is GTSNPN and CDR2 is SVGIG (reference sequence). CDR3: CAWRREVGTEAFF. CDR3 bases: TGTGCCTGGAGGAGGGAAGTAGGCACTGAAGCTTTCTTT.

This chain uses TRBV4-2 with TRBJ2-7, with 10 bases identical to TRBD2. The germline V gene encodes CDR1 LGHNA and CDR2 YNFKEQ. V dropped 4 bases and J dropped 7; count of bases not matched to a gene: 4. The CDR3 has 13 residues. CDR3 bases: TGTGCCAGCAGCCCATGGACTAGCGGAGAGCAGTACTTC. It specifies CASSPWTSGEQYF.

The chain uses TRBV4-2 and TRBJ2-7; 7 positions agree with TRBD1. Germline V gene sequence: CDR1 LGHNA, CDR2 YNFKEQ. V lost 0 bases and J lost 7; bases outside the gene matches: 12. The CDR3 has 16 residues. CDR3 protein: CASSQDAGRGSGEQYF. The CDR3 DNA sequence: TGTGCCAGCAGCCAAGATGCCGGCAGGGGGTCGGGGGAGCAGTACTTC.

This rearrangement joins TRBV18 to TRBJ2-4, with 8 bases matching TRBD1. V lost 1 base, J lost 8 bases, and 4 bases stayed unmatched. This CDR3 region has 14 residues. The germline V gene encodes CDR1 KGHSH and CDR2 LQKENI. In nucleotides, the CDR3 is TGTGCCAGCTCACCACAACAGGGGGTGTACATTCAGTACTTC. Residues: CASSPQQGVYIQYF.

The chain employs TRBV6-1 and TRBJ1-2; TRBD1 aligns across 8 bases. The V gene end was trimmed by 2 bases and the J gene end by 4 bases; junction bases not matched to a gene: 9. CDR3 length equals 16 residues. Per the germline V gene, CDR1 is MNHNS and CDR2 is SASEGT. The CDR3 coding sequence is TGTGCCAGCAGTGAAATCGGGACAGGCGTAGGCTATGGCTACACCTTC. Translating gives CASSEIGTGVGYGYTF.

The chain links TRBV5-8 to TRBJ1-2, with D tentatively TRBD1 (6 bases). Germline V gene lookup returns CDR1 SGHTS and CDR2 YDEGEE. This CDR3 has 15 residues. The germline V and J ends were trimmed by 4 bases and 6 bases, with 19 bases remaining between them. The chain's CDR3 is CASSPRTGHNHGYTF. CDR3 DNA: TGTGCCAGCAGCCCTCGGACGGGACACAACCATGGCTACACCTTC.

The V call is TRBV29-1, the J call TRBJ2-3; 7 bases map to TRBD2. The CDR3 is 15 amino acids. V lost 4 bases to trimming and J lost 0 bases; unmatched junction nucleotides: 7. The germline gives CDR1 SQVTM, CDR2 ANQGSEA. The DNA for the CDR3 is TGCAGCGTTGTGGGGTGGCGGGAGAGCACAGATACGCAGTATTTT. Protein: CSVVGWRESTDTQYF.

The chain carries TRBV5-4 and TRBJ2-1; TRBD2 aligns across 13 bases. Unmatched junction bases numbered 6, after V lost 4 bases and J lost 2 bases. There are 17 residues in the CDR3. Germline V CDR1 and CDR2: SGHNT, YYREEE (reference sequence). CDR3 nucleotide sequence: TGTGCCAGCAGCCCCAGACTAGCGGGGGGACCCTACAATGAGCAGTTCTTC. Translation: CASSPRLAGGPYNEQFF.

This clone appeared once. This rearrangement joins TRBV6-1 to TRBJ1-1; D is undetermined. The V end lost 2 bases, the J end lost 3 bases, and 13 bases lay between the germline ends. The CDR3 covers 15 residues. Germline CDR1 is MNHNS and CDR2 is SASEGT. In DNA, the CDR3 is TGTGCCAGCAGTGAAAGATCCCGGGAGGACACTGAAGCTTTCTTT. Translated: CASSERSREDTEAFF.

This chain joins TRBV5-6 and TRBJ1-2, with 7 bases fitting TRBD1. Looked up from germline, CDR1 is SGHDT and CDR2 is YYEEEE. This CDR3 spans 13 amino acids. Unmatched junction bases numbered 5, after V lost 2 bases and J lost 7 bases. CDR3 sequence reads: CASSFAGGGGYTF. CDR3 DNA: TGTGCCAGCAGCTTTGCAGGGGGTGGTGGCTACACCTTC.

This clone occurred once. The rearrangement uses TRBV2 and TRBJ1-6; no clear D. The CDR3 is 13 amino acids. V was shortened by 7 bases and J by 5 bases, with 9 bases between the two germline ends. Germline V lookup: CDR1 SNHLY, CDR2 FYNNEI. The CDR3 nucleotides are TGTGCCAGCACCGGAGATAATAATTCACCCCTCCACTTT. Translating gives CASTGDNNSPLHF. Full variable domain (rest looked up from reference TRBV2 and TRBJ1-6): EPEVTQTPSHQVTQMGQEVILRCVPISNHLYFYWYRQILGQKVEFLVSFYNNEISEKSEIFDDQFSVERPDGSNFTLKIRSTKLEDSAMYFCASTGDNNSPLHFGNGTRLTVT.

The chain links TRBV5-1 to TRBJ1-1; 7 nucleotides match TRBD1. V was pared by 4 bases and J by 0 bases, with 6 bases of the junction left unmatched. The germline V gene has CDR1 SGHRS and CDR2 YFSETQ. The CDR3 is 15 amino acids. CDR3 in amino acids: CASSRGTAMNTEAFF. The CDR3 nucleotides are TGCGCCAGCAGCAGGGGGACAGCTATGAACACTGAAGCTTTCTTT.

V usage is TRBV6-5 and J usage is TRBJ2-7, with D uncertain. CDR1 is MNHEY, CDR2 SVGAGI, per germline. V dropped 6 bases and J dropped 3 bases, with 9 bases sitting between them. This CDR3 is built from 12 residues. The CDR3 is CASRHERYEQYF. Written as DNA, the CDR3 is TGTGCCAGCAGGCACGAGCGCTACGAGCAGTACTTC.

This sequence joins TRBV21-1 and TRBJ1-1; the table's D call TRBD1 went unverified against the DNA. TRBV21-1 constitutes a pseudogene. This CDR3 comprises 15 residues. As DNA, the CDR3 is TGTGCCAGCAGCTCGAAGGACAGGGTAAACACTGAAGCTTTCTTT. Protein sequence: CASSSKDRVNTEAFF.

J is TRBJ2-7 and V is TRBV7-2; 8 bases align to TRBD2. The V and J ends lost 4 bases and 1 base, in that order; junction bases with no gene match: 6. The CDR3 covers 15 residues. CDR1 is SGHTA, CDR2 FQGNSA, per germline. The CDR3 here is CASSSLTGGSYEQYF. The CDR3 DNA sequence: TGTGCCAGCAGCTCTTTAACGGGGGGGTCCTACGAGCAGTACTTC.

V and J are TRBV4-3 and TRBJ2-1; 7 bases are shared with TRBD2. Trimming at V came to 1 base and at J to 1 base, leaving 7 bases not matched to a gene. This CDR3 is built from 17 residues. The germline gives CDR1 LGHNA, CDR2 YSLEER. CDR3 DNA sequence: TGCGCCAGCAGCCAAGGATTGGCGGGGGAGTCCTACAATGAGCAGTTCTTC. As protein: CASSQGLAGESYNEQFF.

This chain connects TRBV7-6 to TRBJ1-3; D call uncertain. V was shortened by 4 bases and J by 0 bases, with 4 bases between the two germline ends. Germline-derived CDR1 and CDR2 are SGHVS and FNYEAQ. This CDR3 region has 13 residues. CDR3 in amino acids: CASSWSSGNTIYF. CDR3 DNA: TGTGCCAGCAGCTGGAGCTCTGGAAACACCATATATTTT. Full variable domain (remainder filled in from reference TRBV7-6 and TRBJ1-3): GAGVSQSPRYKVTKRGQDVALRCDPISGHVSLYWYRQALGQGPEFLTYFNYEAQQDKSGLPNDRFSAERPEGSISTLTIQRTEQRDSAMYRCASSWSSGNTIYFGEGSWLTVV.

The rearrangement links TRBV7-2 to TRBJ2-1; 10 bases match TRBD2. The V gene's germline CDR1 is SGHTA and CDR2 FQGNSA. V lost 5 bases and J lost 0; bases outside the gene matches: 7. CDR3 length equals 17 residues. CDR3 bases: TGTGCCAGCAGCCCAGGACTAGCGGTTGGCTCCTACAATGAGCAGTTCTTC. Translation gives CASSPGLAVGSYNEQFF.